The 17 T cell receptor beta chains presented below share a single source sample, sequenced in a study of blood T cell repertoires in COVID-19. The assay was immunoSEQ multiplex PCR, and TCRdb's table has in-frame clones only and misses some. The sample shows about 170,000 clones, 70% to 85% of them seen only once. Sequencing was carried out using PBMCs or T cells enriched from blood (not recorded which). The receptors here all came from a man aged 50 or older who had recovered from COVID-19.

This sequence joins TRBV7-8 and TRBJ1-2, with TRBD1 identical over 8 bases. J was trimmed by 6 bases and V by 5 bases; bases with no gene match: 8. CDR1 SGHVS and CDR2 FQNEAQ come from the germline V gene. The CDR3 covers 14 residues. This CDR3 reads CASSPLSGGDGYTF. CDR3 DNA sequence: TGTGCCAGCAGCCCCCTGTCAGGGGGCGATGGCTACACCTTC.

The chain combines TRBV10-2 with TRBJ2-3; 11 nucleotides align to TRBD2. V trimming: 2 bases; J trimming: 9 bases; junction bases outside the gene matches: 7. The length of the CDR3 is 15 residues. Germline V gene lookup returns CDR1 WSHSY and CDR2 SAAADI. The CDR3 reads CASSEGVAGGQTQYF. In DNA, the CDR3 is TGCGCCAGCAGTGAGGGGGTAGCGGGGGGGCAGACGCAGTATTTT.

Turning to this clone: This CDR3 is also generated by other DNA sequences in the sample. The J gene is TRBJ1-2, the V gene TRBV28; D ambiguous. The CDR3 has 13 amino acids. From germline, CDR1 is MDHEN and CDR2 SYDVKM. V shed 2 bases and J shed 0 bases, with 4 bases lying between them. DNA of the CDR3: TGTGCCAGCAGTTTAGCGACTAACTATGGCTACACCTTC. It is translated as CASSLATNYGYTF.

V gene TRBV7-2 combines with J gene TRBJ2-3; 8 nucleotides agree with TRBD1. The CDR3 is 15 amino acids. The germline V gene encodes CDR1 SGHTA and CDR2 FQGNSA. Trimming took 4 bases from V and 6 from J; bases not matched to a gene: 9. The CDR3 sequence is CASSSTGQGLDTQYF. The CDR3 bases are TGTGCCAGCAGCTCCACCGGACAGGGACTGGATACGCAGTATTTT.

The V gene is TRBV6-1, the J gene TRBJ1-2, with 12 nucleotides matching TRBD1. The CDR3 covers 16 residues. V shed 3 bases and J 5 bases; nucleotides not matched to a gene: 7. Germline assignment: CDR1 MNHNS and CDR2 SASEGT. CDR3 protein: CASSEGQGALRYGYTF. CDR3 sequence (DNA): TGTGCCAGCAGTGAGGGACAGGGGGCGCTCCGGTATGGCTACACCTTC.

The chain has TRBV7-2 and TRBJ2-2; D possibly corresponds to TRBD1 (5 bases). Germline V gene data show CDR1 as SGHTA and CDR2 as FQGNSA. CDR3 length: 14 residues. With 0 bases removed from V and 5 bases from J, the gap between germline ends came to 7 bases. CDR3 region: CASSLAHRTGELFF. CDR3 nucleotides: TGTGCCAGCAGCTTAGCGCACAGGACCGGGGAGCTGTTTTTT.

This clone was observed once. The chain recombines TRBV4-1 with TRBJ2-1; a weak D match, TRBD1 (5 bases). The CDR3 consists of 16 residues. From germline, CDR1 is MGHRA and CDR2 YSYEKL. The V gene lost 3 bases and the J gene lost 9 bases, with 21 bases spanning the gap. The CDR3: CASSQVTGDRNVEQFF. CDR3 DNA sequence: TGCGCCAGCAGCCAGGTCACAGGTGATAGGAATGTTGAGCAGTTCTTC.

This rearrangement joins TRBV5-5 to TRBJ2-7; no definite D call. CDR1 is SGHKS, CDR2 YYEKEE, per germline (reference sequence). V gave up 4 bases and J gave up 0 bases, with 17 bases separating them. This CDR3 comprises 16 residues. The CDR3 nucleotides read TGTGCCAGCAGCCTGGGCCCACACCATAACTCCTACGAGCAGTACTTC. Translation: CASSLGPHHNSYEQYF.

The rearrangement uses TRBV11-2 and TRBJ1-1; D is undetermined. The germline V gene has CDR1 SGHAT and CDR2 FQNNGV. V was pared by 7 bases and J by 8 bases, with 14 bases between. This CDR3 region has 12 residues. The CDR3: CASTQEAPEAFF. CDR3 bases: TGTGCCAGCACCCAGGAGGCCCCAGAAGCTTTCTTT.

The chain joins TRBV19 to TRBJ1-1; maybe TRBD1 (5 bases). The CDR3 consists of 13 residues. CDR1 is LNHDA and CDR2 is SQIVND in the germline V gene (reference sequence). With 5 bases removed from V and 1 base from J, the gap between germline ends came to 8 bases. The CDR3 here is CASSVGGNTEAFF. The CDR3 bases are TGTGCCAGTAGTGTGGGGGGGAACACTGAAGCTTTCTTT.

Comments on this clone: This specimen includes other DNA sequences encoding the same CDR3. The chain joins TRBV19 to TRBJ2-6; D is unresolved. Germline loops: CDR1 LNHDA, CDR2 SQIVND (reference sequence). V was cut by 3 bases and J by 0 bases, with 3 bases left in between. The CDR3 consists of 14 residues. CDR3 DNA: TGTGCCAGTAGTATCCTCTCTGGGGCCAACGTCCTGACTTTC. It encodes CASSILSGANVLTF.

This chain uses TRBV29-1 with TRBJ1-1; the D is unclear. V was trimmed by 6 bases and J by 3 bases, leaving 5 bases between them. In germline, CDR1 is SQVTM, CDR2 ANQGSEA. The CDR3 runs 10 residues. The CDR3 nucleotides are TGCAGCGTCCAGGACACTGAAGCTTTCTTT. It yields the protein CSVQDTEAFF.

The J gene is TRBJ1-2, the V gene TRBV18, with a weak D call TRBD1 (5 bases). V lost 6 bases and J 4 bases, leaving 12 bases between the germline ends. Germline V gene sequence: CDR1 KGHSH, CDR2 LQKENI. The CDR3 consists of 13 residues. In DNA, the CDR3 is TGTGCCAGCTCCGCCGGGACTACCTATGGCTACACCTTC. Amino acids: CASSAGTTYGYTF.

This sequence joins TRBV10-2 and TRBJ1-1; perhaps TRBD1 as D (6 bases). This CDR3 is 13 amino acids long. V lost 8 bases and J 3 bases, leaving 13 bases between the germline ends. Germline CDR1 reads WSHSY; CDR2 reads SAAADI. In nucleotides, the CDR3 is TGCGCCAGCCAAAAACAGGGATACACTGAAGCTTTCTTT. It codes for CASQKQGYTEAFF.

This chain links TRBV28 with TRBJ1-4; D possibly corresponds to TRBD1 (5 bases). Trimming removed 3 bases from V and 8 bases from J, with 16 bases in between. The CDR3 spans 15 residues. The germline gives CDR1 MDHEN, CDR2 SYDVKM. In DNA, the CDR3 is TGTGCCAGCAGTTTGGATGGGGGGAGAGGGGAAAAACTGTTTTTT. Protein sequence: CASSLDGGRGEKLFF.

The chain couples TRBV3-1 (or the pseudogene TRBV3-2) to TRBJ1-2; weak D call: TRBD1 (6 bases). Trimming took 0 bases from V and 4 from J, leaving 15 bases between them. Germline loops: CDR1 LGHDT, CDR2 YNNKEL (reference sequence). This CDR3 has 16 residues. CDR3 sequence: CASSQDLSGGGYGYTF. In nucleotides, the CDR3 is TGTGCCAGCAGCCAAGATCTTTCGGGGGGCGGCTATGGCTACACCTTC.

This sequence joins TRBV15 and TRBJ1-4; D is possibly TRBD1 (6 bases). The CDR3 is 15 amino acids. Between the trimmed V and J ends, which lost 2 bases and 2 bases, there was a span of 9 bases. Looked up from germline, CDR1 is LNHNV and CDR2 is YYDKDF (reference sequence). The CDR3 protein is CATSRTRGTNEKLFF. CDR3 DNA sequence: TGTGCCACCAGCAGAACCAGGGGCACTAATGAAAAACTGTTTTTT.